This T cell receptor beta chain was captured in a study of radiotherapy plus CTLA-4 blockade in lung cancer. Study overall: Objective response was observed in more than 15% of patients, and disease control in roughly 31%. General observations from the study: Radiotherapy plus ipilimumab was followed by expansion in blood of tumor-derived TCR clones. According to reports, early shifts in blood T cell clones, alongside interferon-beta, forecast response most accurately.

Sequencing was performed with immunoSEQ multiplex PCR; in TCRdb, only in-frame clones are kept and a portion is missing. This table holds 57,000 or so clones, approximately 75% found once. Trimming shortened V by 7 bases and J by 4 bases, and 16 bases separated the two germline ends. This CDR3 spans 14 amino acids. CDR1 LNHDA and CDR2 SQIVND come from the germline V gene (reference sequence). On this clone itself: Its target is unknown.

Ipilimumab CTLA-4 blockade and focal radiation were given to patients with chemo-refractory metastatic non-small-cell lung cancer. The source was peripheral blood, collected from a patient treated with radiotherapy plus ipilimumab. V usage is TRBV19 and J usage is TRBJ1-2, with a tentative D call TRBD1 (6 bases). This receptor was taken from a human donor with non-small cell lung cancer who had a complete response to radiotherapy plus ipilimumab. CDR3 coding DNA: TGTGCCAGTACCACGGGGGGGCTTTCCTATGGCTACACCTTC. This sequence encodes CASTTGGLSYGYTF.